This T cell receptor beta chain was recovered during a study of CD8+ T cells in alopecia areata (dated by TCRdb to 2016 to 2019). General notes on the study: Treated patients were enrolled in an open-label pilot trial of oral tofacitinib, 5 to 10 mg twice daily, for moderate-to-severe alopecia areata. Biopsies were taken from tofacitinib-treated patients at baseline and at 4 and 24 weeks of treatment, and a later scalp biopsy was taken in several of the tofacitinib-treated patients. Scalp tissue and sorted CD4+ and CD8+ peripheral blood T cells from patchy and totalis/universalis alopecia areata patients and from healthy controls were covered by human TCRbeta sequencing. TCRbeta CDR3 regions were amplified by immunoSEQ multiplex PCR using 35 Vbeta forward and 13 Jbeta reverse primers. RNA came from the PAXgene miRNA kit for fixed scalp, the miRNeasy kit for PBMCs, and the RNeasy kit for mouse skin. Scalp clonality was compared across normal scalp (n=4), patchy alopecia areata scalp (n=8), and alopecia totalis/universalis scalp (n=8). The SALT score, which quantifies the percentage of affected scalp surface area, was used to measure disease severity in treated patients. The study used high-throughput TCRbeta sequencing to examine T cell clonal expansion in alopecia areata, in both the C3H/HeJ mouse model and human patients. Tofacitinib was administered for 6 to 18 months, and 6 months of follow-up off drug were then conducted to assess delayed response and recurrence. Study-wide conclusions, independent of this receptor: Tofacitinib significantly decreased scalp clonality and the number of expanded CD8+ clones among the top 100 scalp clones. Shared TCR sequences between patients were less evident than in mice, which may be partly attributable to HLA diversity in the patient population. Many expanded lesional clones were found to persist in scalp and blood during tofacitinib treatment, and relapse after treatment cessation may be partly explained by this persistence. Resident alphabeta T cells in normal human skin are also sequenced, complicating scalp TCR repertoire analysis, unlike mouse skin dominated by gammadelta T cells. Higher clonality and more expanded CD8+ clones were observed in lesional scalp than in normal scalp, particularly in alopecia totalis/universalis, a finding suggestive of antigenic drive. The treated cohort was small, with a single nonresponder, so links between baseline CD8+ expansion and response need larger studies.

Library generation was performed with the immunoSEQ multiplex PCR assay. RNA was extracted from all samples and reverse transcribed into cDNA, which served as template for TCR sequencing. SuperScript III was used for first-strand cDNA synthesis, primed with a 2:1 mix of oligo-dT and random hexamers. A synthetic immune receptor repertoire was used to gauge amplification bias, and whatever bias remained was removed computationally. The paper's processing steps were these. After raw reads were preprocessed to remove errors, the CDR3 was defined following IMGT conventions as running from the conserved cysteine to phenylalanine. Clonality was computed by normalizing Shannon entropy by log2 of the number of productive unique TCRs and subtracting the result from 1. Whether scalp clones were CD4 or CD8 was inferred by matching scalp TCRbeta sequences against CD4 and CD8 repertoires sorted from blood. Here the immuneACCESS table is served through TCRdb, limited to in-frame sequences with V and J called. Missing clones are a known gap in these copies; in checked studies unresolved V genes cover under half, and the rest lacks a known reason. V and J calls plus clone size are reproduced from that table; the DNA served to infer D and trimming. This sample has about 200,000 clones in its table, and around 56% of those were observed once. Jointly, the top ten make up approximately 3.4% of the sample.

Reading the label with the study, this specimen's time point is: around 4 weeks on oral tofacitinib. In light of the paper, this sample's treatment or condition label describes: oral pan-JAK inhibitor, 5-10 mg twice daily. Lesional scalp punch biopsies and peripheral blood were collected from alopecia areata patients. PBMCs were separated by density centrifugation and stained for CD3, CD4 and CD8, after which CD4+ and CD8+ T cells were sorted on a FACSAria. The CDR3 has 14 amino acids, counting the end cysteine and phenylalanine. The DNA shown is the 42-base CDR3, in frame from base 1. CDR1 and CDR2 were assigned from the germline V gene as SQVTM and ANQGSEA. Trimming accounts for 4 bases at V and 0 bases at J, while the number of junction bases matched to no gene is 1. In regard to this clone: Its binding antigen is unknown. No much larger clonotype is one base removed from it; base qualities were not supplied.

The receptor's source is a human donor with alopecia areata. The sequence links TRBV29-1 to TRBJ2-3; 10 central bases correspond to TRBD2. The sample here was CD4+ T cells sorted from blood, taken at week 4, from a patient treated with tofacitinib. The nucleotide sequence reads TGCAGCGTTGGGACTAGCGGAAGCACAGATACGCAGTATTTT. Its translation reads: CSVGTSGSTDTQYF.